This TCR beta chain was identified during a study of blood T cell repertoires in COVID-19. The table came from immunoSEQ multiplex PCR; TCRdb's copy has only in-frame clones and leaves some out. The sample holds some 270,000 clones, roughly 84% seen once. The CDR3 spans 13 residues. Deletions cut 5 bases from V and 12 bases from J, with 17 bases between. Germline CDR1 reads SGHTA; CDR2 reads FQGNSA. This clone was counted between two and nine times. This sequence originates from a person aged 65 to 79 with COVID-19, enrolled during active disease. This sequence joins TRBV7-2 and TRBJ2-1; tentative D call: TRBD2 (5 bases). Material for sequencing was peripheral blood. CDR3 coding DNA: TGTGCCAGCAGCCTCCCCGGGGTGTCGGGGCAGTTCTTC. Residues: CASSLPGVSGQFF.